These T cell receptor beta chains were read from a single sample in a study of blood T cell repertoires in COVID-19. The table came from immunoSEQ multiplex PCR; TCRdb's copy has only in-frame clones and leaves some out. In the table there are around 150,000 clones, around four fifths of which are singletons. The sequencing input was peripheral blood. The receptors derive from a woman older than 75 with acute or convalescent COVID-19. The CDR3 runs from the conserved cysteine through the conserved F or W. A D gene is named only where the DNA matches it firmly. A clone size is listed for some rows: how often the clone was seen (once, few, many), or a class if it is expanded.

>TRBV19|TRBJ2-3|.|.
CASSKLGSVNTQYF
TGTGCCAGTAGTAAACTAGGGTCTGTTAATACGCAGTATTTT
>TRBV13|TRBJ1-5|.|.
CASSLGRGGTSNQPQHF
TGTGCCAGCAGCTTAGGCCGCGGAGGGACTAGCAATCAGCCCCAGCATTTT
>TRBV4-1|TRBJ1-3|.|.
CASSQGAEGDTIYF
TGCGCCAGCAGCCAAGGGGCTGAGGGGGACACCATATATTTT
>TRBV5-4|TRBJ2-7|once|.
CASSLGDRPYYEQYF
TGTGCCAGCAGCTTGGGTGACAGGCCCTACTACGAGCAGTACTTC
>TRBV15|TRBJ2-4|.|.
CATSRGRGEAAKNIQYF
TGTGCCACCAGCAGGGGCCGGGGTGAGGCGGCCAAAAACATTCAGTACTTC
>TRBV19|TRBJ2-5|.|.
CASSGQRGETQYF
TGTGCCAGTAGTGGACAGAGGGGAGAGACCCAGTACTTC
>TRBV19|TRBJ2-2|.|.
CASSIMANTGELFF
TGTGCCAGTAGTATAATGGCAAACACCGGGGAGCTGTTTTTT
>TRBV6-1|TRBJ2-7|.|.
CASSEAPRNGQYF
TGTGCCAGCAGTGAAGCGCCCAGGAACGGGCAGTACTTC
>TRBV5-4|TRBJ2-5|.|TRBD2
CASSLGTSRKETQYF
TGTGCCAGCAGCTTGGGGACTAGCAGGAAAGAGACCCAGTACTTC
>TRBV18|TRBJ1-1|.|.
CASSPGQNTEAFF
TGTGCCAGCTCACCAGGGCAGAACACTGAAGCTTTCTTT
>TRBV12-3/TRBV12-4|TRBJ1-5|.|.
CASSLVDTQPQHF
TGTGCCAGCAGTTTGGTGGACACTCAGCCCCAGCATTTT
>TRBV3-1/TRBV3-2|TRBJ1-1|.|.
CASSPLDLGAKREAFF
TGTGCCAGCAGCCCGCTGGACTTGGGGGCAAAACGTGAAGCTTTCTTT
>TRBV7-2|TRBJ1-5|once|.
CASSQSGNQPQHF
TGTGCCAGCAGTCAATCAGGAAATCAGCCCCAGCATTTT
>TRBV27|TRBJ2-7|.|TRBD1
CASSLQGTSYEQYF
TGTGCCAGCAGTCTACAGGGGACGTCCTACGAGCAGTACTTC
>TRBV10-1|TRBJ2-2|.|TRBD1
CASSEALAAQGAPTGELFF
TGCGCCAGCAGTGAGGCCCTCGCGGCTCAGGGGGCGCCCACCGGGGAGCTGTTTTTT
>TRBV30|TRBJ2-2|.|TRBD2
CARSDPAGGWTGELFF
TGTGCCCGGAGTGACCCAGCGGGGGGATGGACCGGGGAGCTGTTTTTT
>TRBV9|TRBJ1-1|.|TRBD1
CASSVLTGDHEAFF
TGTGCCAGCAGCGTACTGACAGGGGACCATGAAGCTTTCTTT
>TRBV19|TRBJ1-3|.|TRBD1
CASTPGGPSSGNTIYF
TGTGCCAGTACTCCAGGGGGCCCCAGCTCTGGAAACACCATATATTTT
>TRBV5-4|TRBJ1-1|once|TRBD1
CASSFGQGGTEAFF
TGTGCCAGCAGCTTCGGACAGGGTGGGACTGAAGCTTTCTTT
>TRBV2|TRBJ2-1|.|.
CASSGGADEQFF
TGTGCCAGCAGTGGCGGTGCGGATGAGCAGTTCTTC
>TRBV11-2|TRBJ2-5|.|TRBD2
CASSLRTSGSGETQYF
TGTGCCAGCAGCTTAAGGACTAGCGGGAGCGGAGAGACCCAGTACTTC
>TRBV28|TRBJ2-5|once|.
CASRQFQETQYF
TGTGCCAGTAGACAGTTCCAAGAGACCCAGTACTTC
>TRBV9|TRBJ2-1|.|.
CASSPLGGRNEQFF
TGTGCCAGCAGCCCACTGGGAGGCAGGAATGAGCAGTTCTTC
>TRBV28|TRBJ1-2|.|.
CASSLGRVGGYTF
TGTGCCAGCAGTTTAGGCAGGGTCGGGGGCTACACCTTC
>TRBV6-5|TRBJ2-7|.|.
CASSTTGKAAYEQYF
TGTGCCAGCAGTACTACAGGGAAGGCCGCCTACGAGCAGTACTTC
>TRBV14|TRBJ1-1|.|.
CASRQWNTEAFF
TGTGCCAGCAGACAGTGGAACACTGAAGCTTTCTTT
>TRBV7-2|TRBJ1-2|.|TRBD1
CASSGTGPYYGYTF
TGTGCCAGCAGCGGGACAGGGCCGTACTATGGCTACACCTTC
>TRBV6-5|TRBJ1-1|.|.
CASSSLDGEMAFF
TGTGCCAGCAGTTCCTTAGACGGGGAAATGGCTTTCTTT
>TRBV18|TRBJ2-7|.|.
CASSPQGFRQYF
TGTGCCAGCTCTCCGCAGGGTTTTCGGCAGTACTTC
>TRBV27|TRBJ1-2|.|.
CASSASGRNKLGGYTF
TGTGCCAGCAGCGCGTCAGGGCGGAATAAGCTAGGGGGCTACACCTTC
>TRBV4-1|TRBJ2-3|.|.
CASSQGFAQRTDTQYF
TGCGCCAGCAGCCAAGGGTTCGCACAACGCACAGATACGCAGTATTTT
>TRBV4-1|TRBJ1-5|.|.
CASSQDSPRGQPQHF
TGCGCCAGCAGCCAAGATAGTCCCCGAGGACAGCCCCAGCATTTT
>TRBV28|TRBJ1-5|.|.
CASSRQDNQPQHF
TGTGCCAGCAGCCGCCAGGACAATCAGCCCCAGCATTTT
>TRBV5-1|TRBJ2-2|.|TRBD1
CASSLWGAGTGNTGELFF
TGCGCCAGCAGCTTGTGGGGCGCCGGGACAGGGAACACCGGGGAGCTGTTTTTT
>TRBV11-3|TRBJ2-2|.|.
CASSLGLTGELFF
TGTGCCAGCAGCTTAGGACTTACCGGGGAGCTGTTTTTT
>TRBV18|TRBJ1-1|.|.
CASSPPSTSNTEAFF
TGTGCCAGCTCACCACCGAGTACCTCAAACACTGAAGCTTTCTTT
>TRBV10-3|TRBJ2-2|.|TRBD2
CAITLTSGNTGELFF
TGTGCCATCACTCTGACTAGCGGGAACACCGGGGAGCTGTTTTTT
>TRBV7-3|TRBJ1-1|.|.
CASSPEVNTEAFF
TGTGCCAGCAGTCCAGAGGTGAACACTGAAGCTTTCTTT
>TRBV11-2|TRBJ2-5|.|.
CASSLDQRGTQYF
TGTGCCAGCAGCTTAGATCAGAGAGGGACCCAGTACTTC
>TRBV7-9|TRBJ2-2|.|TRBD1
CASSTGGPGELFF
TGTGCCAGCAGCACAGGGGGGCCCGGGGAGCTGTTTTTT
>TRBV27|TRBJ2-2|once|TRBD1
CASSLRRPTGPNTGELFF
TGTGCCAGCAGTCTCAGACGACCGACAGGGCCGAACACCGGGGAGCTGTTTTTT
>TRBV18|TRBJ2-7|.|.
CASSPVDRNSYEQYF
TGTGCCAGCTCACCAGTGGACAGAAACTCCTACGAGCAGTACTTC
>TRBV5-4|TRBJ1-1|.|.
CASSPGSRHPAFF
TGTGCCAGCAGCCCGGGATCCCGTCATCCGGCTTTCTTT
>TRBV28|TRBJ2-5|.|.
CASTTQETQYF
TGTGCCAGCACAACTCAAGAGACCCAGTACTTC
>TRBV5-4|TRBJ1-4|.|TRBD1
CASSSMTGTGGDTNEKLFF
TGTGCCAGCAGCTCCATGACCGGGACAGGGGGCGACACTAATGAAAAACTGTTTTTT
>TRBV18|TRBJ2-1|.|TRBD1
CASSPRDSGYNEQFF
TGTGCCAGCTCACCCCGGGACAGCGGTTACAATGAGCAGTTCTTC